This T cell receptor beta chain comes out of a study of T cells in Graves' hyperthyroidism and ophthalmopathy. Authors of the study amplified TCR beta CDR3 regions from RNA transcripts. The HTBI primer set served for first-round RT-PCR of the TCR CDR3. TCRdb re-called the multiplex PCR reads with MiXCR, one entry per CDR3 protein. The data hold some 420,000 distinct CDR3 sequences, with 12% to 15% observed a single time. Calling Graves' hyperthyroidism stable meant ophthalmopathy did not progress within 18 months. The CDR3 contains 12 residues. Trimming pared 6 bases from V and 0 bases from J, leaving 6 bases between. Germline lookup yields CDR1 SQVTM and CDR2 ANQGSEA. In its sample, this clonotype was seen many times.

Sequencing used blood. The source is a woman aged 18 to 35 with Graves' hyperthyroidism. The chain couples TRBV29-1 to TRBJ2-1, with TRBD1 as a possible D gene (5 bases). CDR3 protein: CSVDSSYNEQFF. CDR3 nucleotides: TGCAGCGTAGACAGCTCCTACAATGAGCAGTTCTTC.